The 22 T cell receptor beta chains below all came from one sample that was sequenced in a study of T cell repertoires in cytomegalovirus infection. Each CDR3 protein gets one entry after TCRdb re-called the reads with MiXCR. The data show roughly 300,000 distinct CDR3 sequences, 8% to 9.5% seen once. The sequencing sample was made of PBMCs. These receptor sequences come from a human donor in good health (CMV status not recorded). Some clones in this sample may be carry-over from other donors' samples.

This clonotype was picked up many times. CDR3 region: CATTGGYSNTEAFF. CDR3 bases: TGTGCCACTACAGGGGGCTACTCGAACACTGAAGCTTTCTTT. The chain joins TRBV28 to TRBJ1-1; TRBD1 matches 9 bases. Germline CDR1 reads MDHEN; CDR2 reads SYDVKM. The CDR3 covers 14 residues. J was trimmed by 1 base and V by 10 bases; bases with no gene match: 7. Complete variable domain (other parts from reference TRBV28 and TRBJ1-1): DVKVTQSSRYLVKRTGEKVFLECVQDMDHENMFWYRQDPGLGLRLIYFSYDVKMKEKGDIPEGYSVSREKKERFSLILESASTNQTSMYLCATTGGYSNTEAFFGQGTRLTVV.

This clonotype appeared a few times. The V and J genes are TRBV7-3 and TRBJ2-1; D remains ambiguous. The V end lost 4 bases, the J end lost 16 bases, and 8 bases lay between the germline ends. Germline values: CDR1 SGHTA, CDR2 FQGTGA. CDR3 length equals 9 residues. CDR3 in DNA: TGTGCCAGCAGCTCCTCCCGATTCTTC. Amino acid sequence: CASSSSRFF.

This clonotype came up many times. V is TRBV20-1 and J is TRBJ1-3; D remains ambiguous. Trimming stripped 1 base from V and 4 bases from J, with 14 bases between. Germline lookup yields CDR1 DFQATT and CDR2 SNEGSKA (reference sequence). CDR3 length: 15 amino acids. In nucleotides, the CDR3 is TGCAGTGCTAGAGTACCGCCGGAGCACGGAAACACCATATATTTT. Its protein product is CSARVPPEHGNTIYF.

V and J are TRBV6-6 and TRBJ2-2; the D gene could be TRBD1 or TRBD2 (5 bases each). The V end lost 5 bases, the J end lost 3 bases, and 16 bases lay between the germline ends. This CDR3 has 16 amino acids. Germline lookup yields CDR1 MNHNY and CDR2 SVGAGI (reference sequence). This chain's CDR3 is CASSQMRGWDTGELFF. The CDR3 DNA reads TGTGCCAGCAGTCAAATGAGGGGCTGGGACACCGGGGAGCTGTTTTTT.

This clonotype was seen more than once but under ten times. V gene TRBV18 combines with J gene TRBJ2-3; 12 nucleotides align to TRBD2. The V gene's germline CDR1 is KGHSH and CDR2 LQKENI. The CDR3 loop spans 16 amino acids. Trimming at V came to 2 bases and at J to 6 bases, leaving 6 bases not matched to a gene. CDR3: CASSPGTSGPADTQYF. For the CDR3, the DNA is TGTGCCAGCTCACCAGGGACTAGCGGGCCCGCCGATACGCAGTATTTT.

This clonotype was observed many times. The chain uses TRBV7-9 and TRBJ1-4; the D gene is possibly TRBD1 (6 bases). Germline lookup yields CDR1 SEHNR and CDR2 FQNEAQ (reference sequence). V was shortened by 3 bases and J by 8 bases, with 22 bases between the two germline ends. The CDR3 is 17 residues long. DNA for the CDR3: TGTGCCAGCAGCTTCCTGTTACCGGGACACACAAGGGAAAAACTGTTTTTT. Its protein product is CASSFLLPGHTREKLFF. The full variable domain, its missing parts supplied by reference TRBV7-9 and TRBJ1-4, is DTGVSQNPRHKITKRGQNVTFRCDPISEHNRLYWYRQTLGQGPEFLTYFQNEAQLEKSRLLSDRFSAERPKGSFSTLEIQRTEQGDSAMYLCASSFLLPGHTREKLFFGSGTQLSVL.

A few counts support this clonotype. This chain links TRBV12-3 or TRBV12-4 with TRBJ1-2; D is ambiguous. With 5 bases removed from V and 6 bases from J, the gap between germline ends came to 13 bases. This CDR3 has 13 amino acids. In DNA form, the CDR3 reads TGTGCCAGCAGTCCCATAAGTCAGAATGGCTACACCTTC. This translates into CASSPISQNGYTF.

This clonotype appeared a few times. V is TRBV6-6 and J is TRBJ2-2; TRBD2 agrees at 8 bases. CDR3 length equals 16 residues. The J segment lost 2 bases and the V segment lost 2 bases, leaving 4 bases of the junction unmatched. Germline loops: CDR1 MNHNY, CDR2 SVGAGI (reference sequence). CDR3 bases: TGTGCCAGCAGTTACGCCCGGGGGGGCAACACCGGGGAGCTGTTTTTT. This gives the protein CASSYARGGNTGELFF.

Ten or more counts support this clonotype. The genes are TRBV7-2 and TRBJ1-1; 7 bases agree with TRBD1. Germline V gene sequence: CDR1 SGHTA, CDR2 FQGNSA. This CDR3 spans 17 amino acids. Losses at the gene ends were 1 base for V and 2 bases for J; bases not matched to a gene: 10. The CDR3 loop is CASSLDDRVKINTEAFF. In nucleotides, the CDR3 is TGTGCCAGCAGCTTAGACGACAGGGTGAAAATAAACACTGAAGCTTTCTTT.

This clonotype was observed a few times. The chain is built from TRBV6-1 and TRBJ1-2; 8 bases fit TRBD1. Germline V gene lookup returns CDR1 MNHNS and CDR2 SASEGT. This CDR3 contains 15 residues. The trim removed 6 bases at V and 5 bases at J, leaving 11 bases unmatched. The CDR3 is CASSPRTGYLYGYTF. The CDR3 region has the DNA TGTGCCAGCAGCCCCCGGACAGGGTATCTTTATGGCTACACCTTC.

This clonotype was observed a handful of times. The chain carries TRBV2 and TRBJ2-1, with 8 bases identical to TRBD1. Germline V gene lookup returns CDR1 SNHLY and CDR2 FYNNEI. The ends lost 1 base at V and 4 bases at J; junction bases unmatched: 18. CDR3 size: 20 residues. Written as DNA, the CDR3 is TGTGCCAGCAGTGAAGACGAGAGGGACCCATACAGGGGGTGGTACAATGAGCAGTTCTTC. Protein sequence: CASSEDERDPYRGWYNEQFF.

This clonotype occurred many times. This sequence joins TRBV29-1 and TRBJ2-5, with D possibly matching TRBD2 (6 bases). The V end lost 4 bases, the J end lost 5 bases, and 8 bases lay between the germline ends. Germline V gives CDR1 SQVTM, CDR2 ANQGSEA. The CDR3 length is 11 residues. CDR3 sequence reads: CSVGGDETQYF. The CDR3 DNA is TGCAGCGTTGGGGGGGATGAGACCCAGTACTTC.

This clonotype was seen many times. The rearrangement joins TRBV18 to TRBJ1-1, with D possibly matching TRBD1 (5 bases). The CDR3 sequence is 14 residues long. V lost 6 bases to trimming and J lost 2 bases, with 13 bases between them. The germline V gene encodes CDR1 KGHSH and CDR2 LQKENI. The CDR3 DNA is TGTGCCAGCTCGGGGACGAGGTCCAACACTGAAGCTTTCTTT. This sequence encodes CASSGTRSNTEAFF.

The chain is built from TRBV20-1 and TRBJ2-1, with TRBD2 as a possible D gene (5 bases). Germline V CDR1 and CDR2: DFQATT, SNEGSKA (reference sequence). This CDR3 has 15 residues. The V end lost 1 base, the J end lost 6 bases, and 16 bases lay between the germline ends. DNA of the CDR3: TGCAGTGCTAGAGCTATAACGGGGAGAACCAATGAGCAGTTCTTC. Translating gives CSARAITGRTNEQFF.

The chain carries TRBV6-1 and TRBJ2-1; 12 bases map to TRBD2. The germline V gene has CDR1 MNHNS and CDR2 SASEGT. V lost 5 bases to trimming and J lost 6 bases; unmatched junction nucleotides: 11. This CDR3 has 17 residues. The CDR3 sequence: CASSTGLAGSSFNEQFF. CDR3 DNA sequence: TGTGCCAGCAGTACCGGACTAGCGGGATCTTCTTTCAATGAGCAGTTCTTC.

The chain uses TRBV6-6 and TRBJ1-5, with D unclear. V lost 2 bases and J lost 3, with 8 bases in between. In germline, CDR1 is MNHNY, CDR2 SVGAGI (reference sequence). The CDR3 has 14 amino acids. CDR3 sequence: CASSYHTYNQPQHF. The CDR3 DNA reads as TGTGCCAGCAGTTACCACACCTACAATCAGCCCCAGCATTTT.

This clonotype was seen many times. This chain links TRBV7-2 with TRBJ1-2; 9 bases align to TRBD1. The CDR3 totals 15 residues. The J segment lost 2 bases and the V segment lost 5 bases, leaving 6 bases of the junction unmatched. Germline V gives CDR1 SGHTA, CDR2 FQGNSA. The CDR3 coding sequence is TGTGCCAGCAGCCTCGGGACAGGGAAAAACTATGGCTACACCTTC. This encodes CASSLGTGKNYGYTF.

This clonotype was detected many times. CDR3 bases: TGTGCCAGCAGAGTAGGGGGCCGTACCGGGACCCAGTACTTC. Its translation: CASRVGGRTGTQYF. The genes are TRBV12-3 or TRBV12-4 and TRBJ2-5, with 7 bases fitting TRBD1. Germline trimming cut 6 bases from V and 7 bases from J; bases unmatched to any gene: 11. This CDR3 has 14 amino acids.

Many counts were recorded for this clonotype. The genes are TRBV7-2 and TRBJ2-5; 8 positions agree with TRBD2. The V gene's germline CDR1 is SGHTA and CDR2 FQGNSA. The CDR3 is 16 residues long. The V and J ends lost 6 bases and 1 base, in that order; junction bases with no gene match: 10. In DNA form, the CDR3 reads TGTGCCAGCAGTTTTTCCAAGACTAGCGCCCAAGAGACCCAGTACTTC. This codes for CASSFSKTSAQETQYF.

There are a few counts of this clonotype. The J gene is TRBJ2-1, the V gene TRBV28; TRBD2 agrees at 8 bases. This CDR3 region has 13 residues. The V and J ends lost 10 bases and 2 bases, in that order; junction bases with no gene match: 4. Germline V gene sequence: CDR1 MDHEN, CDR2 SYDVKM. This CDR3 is CATSGGTYNEQFF. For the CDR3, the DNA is TGTGCCACCAGCGGGGGAACCTACAATGAGCAGTTCTTC.

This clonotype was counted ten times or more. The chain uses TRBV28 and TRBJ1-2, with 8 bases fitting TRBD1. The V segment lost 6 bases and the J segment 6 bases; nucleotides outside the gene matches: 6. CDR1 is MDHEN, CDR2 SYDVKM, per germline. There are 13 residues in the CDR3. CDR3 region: CASRDRARNGYTF. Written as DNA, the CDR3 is TGTGCCAGCAGGGACAGGGCACGGAATGGCTACACCTTC.

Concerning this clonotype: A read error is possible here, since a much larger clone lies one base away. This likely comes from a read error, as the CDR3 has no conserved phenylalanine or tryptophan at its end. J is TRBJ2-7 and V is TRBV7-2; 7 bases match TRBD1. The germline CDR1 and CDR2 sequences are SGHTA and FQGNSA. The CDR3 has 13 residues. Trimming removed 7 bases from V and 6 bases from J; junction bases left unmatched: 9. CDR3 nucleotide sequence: TGTGCCAGCACCCGCGGACAGGCAGGCGAGCAGTACTCC. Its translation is CASTRGQAGEQYS.